The 18 T cell receptor beta chains below come from one sample, sequenced in a study of Ad26.COV2.S vaccination and SARS-CoV-2 variants. The repertoire was sequenced with immunoSEQ multiplex PCR; TCRdb's copy has only in-frame clones and lacks some. This table has roughly 400,000 clones, about nine tenths appearing once. Treatment meaning: some 20 received Ad26.COV2.S at low or high dose, single or two shots; about 5 received placebo; per-sample allocation not given. Sample collection was performed on day 63 after the first vaccine or placebo injection. The specimen was peripheral blood, collected in a trial of Ad26.COV2.S vaccine versus placebo. These receptors came from a person aged 18-60 years who received the Ad26.COV2.S COVID-19 vaccine or a placebo.

The rearrangement uses TRBV29-1 and TRBJ2-7, with 9 nucleotides matching TRBD1. CDR3 length: 14 amino acids. The junction had 3 bases not matched to a gene; V was cut back by 3 bases and J by 0 bases. Germline CDR1 SQVTM, CDR2 ANQGSEA. The CDR3 DNA is TGCAGCGTTGATGGACAGGGGAGCTCCTACGAGCAGTACTTC. Translation: CSVDGQGSSYEQYF.

The V and J genes are TRBV24-1 and TRBJ2-2; 7 bases agree with TRBD2. CDR1 is KGHDR, CDR2 SFDVKD, per germline. Losses at the gene ends were 3 bases for V and 4 bases for J; bases not matched to a gene: 7. There are 16 residues in the CDR3. The CDR3 is CATSDLRTRGTGELFF. CDR3 sequence (DNA): TGTGCCACCAGTGATCTCCGGACTAGGGGCACCGGGGAGCTGTTTTTT.

The chain is built from TRBV5-8 and TRBJ2-2; 11 bases fit TRBD1. V gave up 4 bases and J gave up 8 bases; unmatched junction bases: 4. Germline V gives CDR1 SGHTS, CDR2 YDEGEE. This CDR3 comprises 14 residues. The CDR3 DNA reads as TGTGCCAGCAGCGTCGGACAGGGGGCAGGGGAGCTGTTTTTT. This gives the protein CASSVGQGAGELFF.

V usage is TRBV27 and J usage is TRBJ1-1, with D possibly matching TRBD1 (5 bases). CDR1 and CDR2 from the germline V gene are MNHEY and SMNVEV (reference sequence). The CDR3 length is 13 residues. Trimming left V 3 bases short and J 6 bases short, with 11 bases between. This chain's CDR3 is CASSFGGPSEAFF. CDR3 DNA: TGTGCCAGCAGTTTTGGGGGACCCTCTGAAGCTTTCTTT.

The chain carries TRBV7-2 and TRBJ2-7; the match to TRBD2 covers 7 bases. Germline values: CDR1 SGHTA, CDR2 FQGNSA. The CDR3 runs 15 residues. V lost 2 bases and J lost 6; bases outside the gene matches: 10. CDR3 in amino acids: CASSLFGGRVSEQYF. CDR3 in DNA: TGTGCCAGCAGCTTATTTGGGGGGAGGGTCTCCGAGCAGTACTTC.

The J gene is TRBJ2-1, the V gene TRBV18, with D hard to call. Germline CDR1 is KGHSH and CDR2 is LQKENI. CDR3 length: 14 amino acids. With 1 base removed from V and 9 bases from J, the gap between germline ends came to 13 bases. CDR3 nucleotides: TGTGCCAGCTCACCACGGCCCGTCGTGGCTGAGCAGTTCTTC. Its translation is CASSPRPVVAEQFF.

Concerning this clone: The same CDR3 also results from other DNA sequences found in this sample. The chain couples TRBV4-2 to TRBJ2-3, with D tentatively TRBD2 (5 bases). The CDR3 loop spans 15 amino acids. The germline gives CDR1 LGHNA, CDR2 YNFKEQ. Trimming removed 4 bases from V and 0 bases from J, with 11 bases in between. The CDR3 DNA reads TGTGCCAGCAGCCCCAGCGGAAGTAGCACAGATACGCAGTATTTT. This translates into CASSPSGSSTDTQYF.

This chain joins TRBV28 and TRBJ2-1; 13 bases line up with TRBD2. CDR1 and CDR2 from the germline V gene are MDHEN and SYDVKM. The CDR3 sequence is 15 residues long. The junction had 8 bases not matched to a gene; V was cut back by 6 bases and J by 9 bases. CDR3 sequence: CASRLRLAGGREQFF. Here the CDR3 DNA reads TGTGCCAGCAGGTTAAGACTAGCGGGGGGTCGTGAGCAGTTCTTC.

The J gene is TRBJ2-1, the V gene TRBV19, with D possibly matching TRBD2 (6 bases). V lost 3 bases and J 0 bases, leaving 9 bases between the germline ends. CDR3 length: 15 residues. From germline, CDR1 is LNHDA and CDR2 SQIVND (reference sequence). In DNA form, the CDR3 reads TGTGCCAGTAGTATTGTGCGGGACTCCTACAATGAGCAGTTCTTC. It specifies CASSIVRDSYNEQFF.

The rearrangement links TRBV7-2 to TRBJ2-3; D uncertain. The CDR3 totals 14 residues. Germline CDR1 reads SGHTA; CDR2 reads FQGNSA. Between the trimmed V and J ends, which lost 3 bases and 0 bases, there was a span of 7 bases. DNA for the CDR3: TGTGCCAGCAGCTTCTTACAGAGCACAGATACGCAGTATTTT. Protein: CASSFLQSTDTQYF.

The CDR3 region is CATSGIRPNTGELFF. DNA of the CDR3: TGTGCCACCAGTGGTATAAGACCTAACACCGGGGAGCTGTTTTTT. The rearrangement uses TRBV24-1 and TRBJ2-2; D gene uncertain. Trimming took off 5 bases at V and 2 bases at J, with 11 bases between the two ends. The length of the CDR3 is 15 residues. Germline V CDR1 and CDR2: KGHDR, SFDVKD.

The chain joins TRBV5-1 to TRBJ2-1; weak D call: TRBD1 (5 bases). Deletions cut 1 base from V and 8 bases from J, with 7 bases between. This CDR3 region has 12 residues. Germline V lookup: CDR1 SGHRS, CDR2 YFSETQ. CDR3 region: CASSLWGDEQFF. The CDR3 nucleotides read TGCGCCAGCAGCTTGTGGGGCGATGAGCAGTTCTTC. The full variable domain, in which reference TRBV5-1 and TRBJ2-1 provide the parts outside the CDR3, is KAGVTQTPRYLIKTRGQQVTLSCSPISGHRSVSWYQQTPGQGLQFLFEYFSETQRNKGNFPGRFSGRQFSNSRSEMNVSTLELGDSALYLCASSLWGDEQFFGPGTRLTVL.

The genes are TRBV19 and TRBJ1-1, with D maybe TRBD1 (5 bases). Per germline, CDR1 LNHDA and CDR2 SQIVND (reference sequence). CDR3 length: 13 residues. Deletions cut 1 base from V and 5 bases from J, with 8 bases between. The CDR3 DNA sequence: TGTGCCAGTAGTATAGGGGGGAGTACTGAAGCTTTCTTT. Translation: CASSIGGSTEAFF.

On this clone itself: At one end, the junction sequence differs from germline, possibly due to a read error. This chain links TRBV7-7 with TRBJ2-1, with D perhaps matching TRBD2 (5 bases). The CDR3 covers 15 residues. Germline V gene data show CDR1 as SSHAT and CDR2 as FNYEAQ (reference sequence). CDR3 protein: CASSLTWGDGNEQFF. The CDR3 region has the DNA TGTGCTAGCAGCTTAACCTGGGGAGACGGCAATGAGCAGTTCTTC. Complete variable domain (other parts from reference TRBV7-7 and TRBJ2-1): GAGVSQSPRYKVTKRGQDVTLRCDPISSHATLYWYQQALGQGPEFLTYFNYEAQPDKSGLPSDRFSAERPEGSISTLTIQRTEQRDSAMYRCASSLTWGDGNEQFFGPGTRLTVL.

V usage is TRBV9 and J usage is TRBJ1-2; D not resolved. This CDR3 spans 15 amino acids. V dropped 0 bases and J dropped 0 bases, with 9 bases sitting between them. Per the germline V gene, CDR1 is SGDLS and CDR2 is YYNGEE. The CDR3 bases are TGTGCCAGCAGCGTAGGAGAAGGGACTAACTATGGCTACACCTTC. Protein: CASSVGEGTNYGYTF.

The chain joins TRBV11-2 to TRBJ1-2, with 8 bases matching TRBD1. V was pared by 0 bases and J by 4 bases, with 10 bases of the junction left unmatched. CDR1 and CDR2 (germline): SGHAT, FQNNGV. The CDR3 has 17 amino acids. In nucleotides, the CDR3 is TGTGCCAGCAGCTTAGATTCGACAGGGGATTCCCGCTATGGCTACACCTTC. Its translation is CASSLDSTGDSRYGYTF.

The rearrangement joins TRBV10-3 to TRBJ2-2; 7 bases match TRBD2. V gave up 3 bases and J gave up 5 bases; unmatched junction bases: 6. CDR1 and CDR2 (germline): ENHRY, SYGVKD. This CDR3 has 15 residues. The CDR3: CAISDGGAGTGELFF. The CDR3 DNA is TGTGCCATCAGTGATGGTGGAGCGGGAACCGGGGAGCTGTTTTTT.

The chain carries TRBV19 and TRBJ1-5; TRBD1 is a possible D gene (5 bases). V was trimmed by 4 bases and J by 8 bases, leaving 24 bases between them. Germline V lookup: CDR1 LNHDA, CDR2 SQIVND (reference sequence). This CDR3 contains 17 residues. This CDR3 reads CASSTSRLPGPRKPQHF. CDR3 DNA sequence: TGTGCCAGTAGTACGAGCCGATTGCCGGGACCTAGAAAGCCCCAGCATTTT.